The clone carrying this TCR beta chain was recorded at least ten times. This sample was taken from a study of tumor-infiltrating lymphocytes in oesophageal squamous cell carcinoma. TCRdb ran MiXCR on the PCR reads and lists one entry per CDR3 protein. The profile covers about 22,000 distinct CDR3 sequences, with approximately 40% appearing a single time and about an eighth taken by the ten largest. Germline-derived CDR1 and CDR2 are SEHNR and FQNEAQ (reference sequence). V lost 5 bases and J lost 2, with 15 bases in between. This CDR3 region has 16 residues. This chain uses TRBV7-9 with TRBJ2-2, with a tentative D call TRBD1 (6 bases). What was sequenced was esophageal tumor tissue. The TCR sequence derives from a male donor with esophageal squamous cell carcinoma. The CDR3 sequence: CASSRGRGSNTGELFF. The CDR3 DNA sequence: TGTGCCAGCAGCCGAGGCAGGGGAAGTAACACCGGGGAGCTGTTTTTT.